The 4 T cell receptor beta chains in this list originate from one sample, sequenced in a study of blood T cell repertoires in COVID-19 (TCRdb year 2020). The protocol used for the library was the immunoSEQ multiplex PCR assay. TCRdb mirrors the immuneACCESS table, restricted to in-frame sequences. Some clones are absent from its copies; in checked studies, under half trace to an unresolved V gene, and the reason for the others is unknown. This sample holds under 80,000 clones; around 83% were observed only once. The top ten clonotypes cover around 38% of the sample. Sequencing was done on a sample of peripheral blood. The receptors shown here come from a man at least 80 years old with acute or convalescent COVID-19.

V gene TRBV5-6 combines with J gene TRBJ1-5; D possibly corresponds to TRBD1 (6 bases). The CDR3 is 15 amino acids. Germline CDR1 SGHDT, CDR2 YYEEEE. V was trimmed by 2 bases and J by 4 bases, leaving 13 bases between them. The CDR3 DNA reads TGTGCCAGCAGCTTTTGGCAGGGGTCTAATCAGCCCCAGCATTTT. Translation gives CASSFWQGSNQPQHF.

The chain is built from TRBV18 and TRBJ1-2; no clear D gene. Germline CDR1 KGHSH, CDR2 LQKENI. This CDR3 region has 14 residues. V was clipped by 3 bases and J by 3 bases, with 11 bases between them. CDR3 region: CASSPGAGDYGYTF. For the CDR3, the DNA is TGTGCCAGCTCACCGGGCGCGGGCGACTATGGCTACACCTTC.

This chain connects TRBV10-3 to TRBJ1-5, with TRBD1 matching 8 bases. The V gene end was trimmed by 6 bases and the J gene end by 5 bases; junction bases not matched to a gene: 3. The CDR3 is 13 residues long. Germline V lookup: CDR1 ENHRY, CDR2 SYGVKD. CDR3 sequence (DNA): TGTGCCATCAGGGAACAGGGGGATCAGCCCCAGCATTTT. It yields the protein CAIREQGDQPQHF.

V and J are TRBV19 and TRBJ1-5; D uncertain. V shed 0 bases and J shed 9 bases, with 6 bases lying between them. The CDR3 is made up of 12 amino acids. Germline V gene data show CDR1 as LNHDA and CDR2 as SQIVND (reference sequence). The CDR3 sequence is CASSIETRPQHF. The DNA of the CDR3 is TGTGCCAGTAGTATAGAGACTAGGCCCCAGCATTTT.